Listed here are 3 T cell receptor beta chains from one sample, sequenced in a study of blood T cell repertoires in COVID-19. Some clones are missing from TCRdb's copy, which holds only in-frame ones; the method was immunoSEQ multiplex PCR. The profile shows about 300,000 clones, just under 90% of them singletons. Sequencing used PBMCs or T cells enriched from blood (not recorded which). Receptors were obtained from a woman between 45 and 65 years old who had been exposed to COVID-19.

This clone was seen just once. This chain joins TRBV5-1 and TRBJ2-5, with 12 bases identical to TRBD1. The CDR3 has 16 residues. Trimming removed 4 bases from V and 5 bases from J; junction bases left unmatched: 9. Germline CDR1 and CDR2: SGHRS and YFSETQ. CDR3: CASSTGQGAPGETQYF. The CDR3 region has the DNA TGCGCCAGCAGCACGGGACAGGGGGCGCCGGGCGAGACCCAGTACTTC.

The chain links TRBV3-1 (or the pseudogene TRBV3-2) to TRBJ1-5; maybe TRBD1 (6 bases). The germline gives CDR1 LGHDT, CDR2 YNNKEL (reference sequence). The CDR3 runs to 14 residues. V was cut by 4 bases and J by 4 bases, with 11 bases left in between. The DNA for the CDR3 is TGTGCCAGCAGCCCGGACAGTTTAAATCAGCCCCAGCATTTT. Protein: CASSPDSLNQPQHF.

This clone was found once. The chain carries TRBV5-6 and TRBJ1-5, with D tentatively TRBD1 (6 bases). This CDR3 contains 14 residues. V lost 8 bases, J lost 2 bases, and 14 bases lay in between. CDR1 is SGHDT and CDR2 is YYEEEE in the germline V gene. CDR3 DNA: TGTGCCAGTGGCAGGGGCAGGGGCAATCAGCCCCAGCATTTT. This encodes CASGRGRGNQPQHF.